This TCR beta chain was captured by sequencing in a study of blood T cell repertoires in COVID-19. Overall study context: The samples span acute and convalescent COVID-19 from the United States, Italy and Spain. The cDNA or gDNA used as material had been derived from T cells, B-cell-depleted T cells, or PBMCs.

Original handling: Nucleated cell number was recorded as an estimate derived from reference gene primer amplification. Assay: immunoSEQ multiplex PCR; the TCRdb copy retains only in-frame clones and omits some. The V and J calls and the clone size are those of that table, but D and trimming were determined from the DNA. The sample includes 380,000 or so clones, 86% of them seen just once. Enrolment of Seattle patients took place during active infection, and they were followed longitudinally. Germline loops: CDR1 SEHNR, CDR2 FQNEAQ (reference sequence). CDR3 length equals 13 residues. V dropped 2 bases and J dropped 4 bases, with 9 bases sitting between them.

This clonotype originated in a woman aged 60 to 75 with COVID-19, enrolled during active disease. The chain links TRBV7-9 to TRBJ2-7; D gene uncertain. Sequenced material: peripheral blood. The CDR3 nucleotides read TGTGCCAGCAGCTTATCTTTGTTGTACGAGCAGTACTTC. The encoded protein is CASSLSLLYEQYF.